The source of this T cell receptor (beta chain) is a study of blood T cell repertoires in COVID-19. V was pared by 1 base and J by 7 bases, with 3 bases of the junction left unmatched. The CDR3 has 14 amino acids. CDR1 SNHLY and CDR2 FYNNEI come from the germline V gene. Per the authors' pipeline: Amplified reference gene primers provided the basis for estimating nucleated cell counts. Using immunoSEQ multiplex PCR, the repertoire was profiled, and TCRdb retains in-frame clones only, with some absent. V and J calls and clone size come straight from that table; D and trimming were deduced from the DNA. This sample yields around 180,000 clones, of which about 80% are seen a single time; about 7% belongs to the top ten.

Sequencing was carried out using peripheral blood. The rearrangement uses TRBV2 and TRBJ2-1, with 8 bases that match TRBD1. This sequence originates from a human donor in a cohort sampled during active COVID-19. The CDR3 DNA reads as TGTGCCAGCAGTGAAGGGGGGACAGGTAATGAGCAGTTCTTC. Amino acids: CASSEGGTGNEQFF.